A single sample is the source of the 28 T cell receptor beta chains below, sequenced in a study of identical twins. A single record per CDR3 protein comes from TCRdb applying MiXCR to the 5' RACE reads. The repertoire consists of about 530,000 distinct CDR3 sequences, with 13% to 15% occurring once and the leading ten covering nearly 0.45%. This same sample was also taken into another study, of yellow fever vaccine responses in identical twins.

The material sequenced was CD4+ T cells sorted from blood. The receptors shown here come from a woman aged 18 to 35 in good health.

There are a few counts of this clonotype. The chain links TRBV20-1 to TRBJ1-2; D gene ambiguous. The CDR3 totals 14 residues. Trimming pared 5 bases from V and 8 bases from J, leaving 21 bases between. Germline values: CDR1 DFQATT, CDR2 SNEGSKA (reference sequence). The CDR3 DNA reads TGCAGTGCTGACCCGGACGACCCGGGAGGCGGCTACACCTTC. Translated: CSADPDDPGGGYTF.

CDR3 region: CASSVDFPVYEQYV. The CDR3 DNA is TGTGCCAGCAGTGTAGATTTTCCGGTCTACGAGCAGTACGTC. The chain combines TRBV6-1 with TRBJ2-7; D is undetermined. Trimming took 4 bases from V and 3 from J, leaving 13 bases between them. Germline lookup yields CDR1 MNHNS and CDR2 SASEGT. The CDR3 spans 14 residues.

CDR3 bases: TGCGCCAGCAGCGTCGGGGGGGAGCCACAGGGATGGTGGTATGGCTACACCTTC. As protein: CASSVGGEPQGWWYGYTF. V usage is TRBV5-1 and J usage is TRBJ1-2, with D perhaps matching TRBD1 (6 bases). V was cut by 4 bases and J by 5 bases, with 27 bases left in between. CDR1 and CDR2 from the germline V gene are SGHRS and YFSETQ. There are 18 residues in the CDR3. Using reference TRBV5-1 and TRBJ1-2 for the parts outside the CDR3, the full variable domain is KAGVTQTPRYLIKTRGQQVTLSCSPISGHRSVSWYQQTPGQGLQFLFEYFSETQRNKGNFPGRFSGRQFSNSRSEMNVSTLELGDSALYLCASSVGGEPQGWWYGYTFGSGTRLTVV.

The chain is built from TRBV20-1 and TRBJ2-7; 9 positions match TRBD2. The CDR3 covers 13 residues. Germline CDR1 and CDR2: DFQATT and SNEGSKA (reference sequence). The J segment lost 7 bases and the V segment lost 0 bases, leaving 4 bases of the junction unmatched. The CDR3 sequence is CSARDSSGREQYF. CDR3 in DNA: TGCAGTGCTAGAGACTCAAGCGGGAGGGAGCAGTACTTC.

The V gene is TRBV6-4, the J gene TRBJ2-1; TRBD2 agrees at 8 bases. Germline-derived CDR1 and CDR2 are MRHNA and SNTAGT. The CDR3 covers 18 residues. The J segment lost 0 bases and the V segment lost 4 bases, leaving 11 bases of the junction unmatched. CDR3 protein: CASSAWSGSPSSYNEQFF. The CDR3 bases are TGTGCCAGCAGTGCCTGGAGCGGGAGCCCTAGCTCCTACAATGAGCAGTTCTTC.

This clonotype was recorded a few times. CDR3 protein: CATSDPDRANTGELFF. The CDR3 DNA sequence: TGTGCCACCAGTGACCCCGACAGAGCGAACACCGGGGAGCTGTTTTTT. The chain employs TRBV24-1 and TRBJ2-2; possible D gene TRBD1, 5 bases. CDR3 length: 16 amino acids. V was shortened by 4 bases and J by 0 bases, with 11 bases between the two germline ends. The germline V gene has CDR1 KGHDR and CDR2 SFDVKD.

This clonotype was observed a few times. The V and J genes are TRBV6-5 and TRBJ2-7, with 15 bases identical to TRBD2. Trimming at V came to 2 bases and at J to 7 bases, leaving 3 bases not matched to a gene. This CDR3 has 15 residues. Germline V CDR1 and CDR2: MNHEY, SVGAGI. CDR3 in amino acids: CASSYVGLAGGEQYF. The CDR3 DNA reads TGTGCCAGCAGTTACGTGGGACTAGCGGGAGGAGAGCAGTACTTC.

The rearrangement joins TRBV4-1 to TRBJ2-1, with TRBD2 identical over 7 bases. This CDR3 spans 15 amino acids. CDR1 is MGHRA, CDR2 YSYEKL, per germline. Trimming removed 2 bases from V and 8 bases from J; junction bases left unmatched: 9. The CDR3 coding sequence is TGCGCCAGCAGCCAAACCGGGACTATCTTCGATGAGCAGTTCTTC. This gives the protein CASSQTGTIFDEQFF.

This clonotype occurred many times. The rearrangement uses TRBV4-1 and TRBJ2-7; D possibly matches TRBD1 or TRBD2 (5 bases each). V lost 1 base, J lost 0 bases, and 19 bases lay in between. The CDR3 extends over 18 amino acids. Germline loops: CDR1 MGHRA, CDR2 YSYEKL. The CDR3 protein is CASSQAPLPGRSSYEQYF. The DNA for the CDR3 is TGCGCCAGCAGCCAAGCCCCACTTCCGGGACGGAGCTCCTACGAGCAGTACTTC.

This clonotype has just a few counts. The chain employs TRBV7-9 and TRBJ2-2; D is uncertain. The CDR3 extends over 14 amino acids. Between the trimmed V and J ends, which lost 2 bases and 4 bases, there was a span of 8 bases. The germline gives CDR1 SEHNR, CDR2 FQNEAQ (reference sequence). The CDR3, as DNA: TGTGCCAGCAGCTTACTCACGATCACCGGGGAGCTGTTTTTT. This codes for CASSLLTITGELFF.

Here the CDR3 DNA reads TGCAGTGCTAAAATCGCCGGATTAGATTCACCCCTCCACTTT. Its translation: CSAKIAGLDSPLHF. This sequence joins TRBV20-1 and TRBJ1-6, with D unclear. The germline V gene encodes CDR1 DFQATT and CDR2 SNEGSKA (reference sequence). The V end was cut by 4 bases, the J end by 8 bases, with 15 bases between. The CDR3 spans 14 residues.

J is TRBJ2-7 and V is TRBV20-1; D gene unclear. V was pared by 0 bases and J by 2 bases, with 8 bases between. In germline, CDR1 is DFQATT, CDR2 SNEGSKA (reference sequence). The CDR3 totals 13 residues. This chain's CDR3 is CSARDGPAYEQYF. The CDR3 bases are TGCAGTGCTAGAGATGGCCCTGCCTACGAGCAGTACTTC.

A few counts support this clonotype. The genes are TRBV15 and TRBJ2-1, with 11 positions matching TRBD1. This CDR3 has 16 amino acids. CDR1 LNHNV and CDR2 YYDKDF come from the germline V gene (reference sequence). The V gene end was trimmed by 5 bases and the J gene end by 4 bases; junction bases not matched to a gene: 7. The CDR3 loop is CATSRSGTGGYNEQFF. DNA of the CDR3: TGTGCCACCAGCCGCTCCGGGACAGGGGGGTACAATGAGCAGTTCTTC.

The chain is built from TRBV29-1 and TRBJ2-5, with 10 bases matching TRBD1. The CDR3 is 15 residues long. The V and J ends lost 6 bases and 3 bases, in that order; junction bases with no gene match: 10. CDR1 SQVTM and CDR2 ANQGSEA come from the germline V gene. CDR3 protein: CSVGRQGALKETQYF. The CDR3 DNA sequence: TGCAGCGTAGGTCGACAGGGGGCACTGAAAGAGACCCAGTACTTC.

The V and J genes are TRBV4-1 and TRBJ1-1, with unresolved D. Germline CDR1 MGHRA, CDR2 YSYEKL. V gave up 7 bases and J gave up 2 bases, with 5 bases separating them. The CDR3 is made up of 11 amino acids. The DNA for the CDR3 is TGCGCCAGCAAATTTAACACTGAAGCTTTCTTT. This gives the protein CASKFNTEAFF.

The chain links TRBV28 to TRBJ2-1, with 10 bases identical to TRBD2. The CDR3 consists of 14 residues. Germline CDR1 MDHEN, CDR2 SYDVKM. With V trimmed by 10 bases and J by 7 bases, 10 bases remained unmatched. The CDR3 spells CAILLAGGPNEQFF. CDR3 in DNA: TGTGCCATCCTCTTAGCGGGAGGTCCAAATGAGCAGTTCTTC. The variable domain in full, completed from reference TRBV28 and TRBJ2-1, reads DVKVTQSSRYLVKRTGEKVFLECVQDMDHENMFWYRQDPGLGLRLIYFSYDVKMKEKGDIPEGYSVSREKKERFSLILESASTNQTSMYLCAILLAGGPNEQFFGPGTRLTVL.

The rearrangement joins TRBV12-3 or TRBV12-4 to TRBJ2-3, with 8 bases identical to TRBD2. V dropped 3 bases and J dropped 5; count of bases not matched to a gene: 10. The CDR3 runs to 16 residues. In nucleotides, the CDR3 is TGTGCCAGCAGTTTTCTGGCGCGGGGGGCCAGAGATACGCAGTATTTT. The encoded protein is CASSFLARGARDTQYF.

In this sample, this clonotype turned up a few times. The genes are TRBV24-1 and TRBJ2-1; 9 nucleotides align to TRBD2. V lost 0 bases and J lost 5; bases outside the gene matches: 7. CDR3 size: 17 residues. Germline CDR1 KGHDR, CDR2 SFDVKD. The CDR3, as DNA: TGTGCCACCAGTGATTTGCCCGCTAGCGGGAATAACAATGAGCAGTTCTTC. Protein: CATSDLPASGNNNEQFF.

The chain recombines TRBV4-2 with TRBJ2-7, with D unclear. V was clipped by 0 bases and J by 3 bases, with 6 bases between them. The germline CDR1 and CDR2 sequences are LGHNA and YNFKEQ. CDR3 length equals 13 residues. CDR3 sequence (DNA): TGTGCCAGCAGCCAAGATTCGGACTACGAGCAGTACTTC. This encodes CASSQDSDYEQYF.

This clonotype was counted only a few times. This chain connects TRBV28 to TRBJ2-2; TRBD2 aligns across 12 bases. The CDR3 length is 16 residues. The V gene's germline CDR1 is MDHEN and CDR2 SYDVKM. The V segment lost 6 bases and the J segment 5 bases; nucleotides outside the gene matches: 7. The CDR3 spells CASSPSGRADTGELFF. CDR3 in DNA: TGTGCCAGCAGCCCTAGCGGGAGGGCCGATACCGGGGAGCTGTTTTTT.

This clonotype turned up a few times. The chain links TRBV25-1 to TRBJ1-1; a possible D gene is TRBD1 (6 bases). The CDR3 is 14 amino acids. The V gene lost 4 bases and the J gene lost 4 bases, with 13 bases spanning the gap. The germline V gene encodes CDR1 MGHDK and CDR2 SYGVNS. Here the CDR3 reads CASSATRGSTEAFF. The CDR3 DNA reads TGTGCCAGCAGTGCTACCAGGGGAAGCACTGAAGCTTTCTTT.

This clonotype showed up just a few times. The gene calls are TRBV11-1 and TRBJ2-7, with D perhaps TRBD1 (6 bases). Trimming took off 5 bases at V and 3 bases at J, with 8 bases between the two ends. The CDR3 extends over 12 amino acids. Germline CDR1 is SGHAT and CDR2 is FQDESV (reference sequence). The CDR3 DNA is TGTGCCAGCAGCCCGGACAGCTACGAGCAGTACGTC. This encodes CASSPDSYEQYV.

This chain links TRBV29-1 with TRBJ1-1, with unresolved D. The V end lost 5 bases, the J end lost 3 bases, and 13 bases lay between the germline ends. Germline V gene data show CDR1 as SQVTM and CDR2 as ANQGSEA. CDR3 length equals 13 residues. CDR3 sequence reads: CSVKSPRDTEAFF. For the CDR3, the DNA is TGCAGCGTTAAGAGTCCTCGCGACACTGAAGCTTTCTTT.

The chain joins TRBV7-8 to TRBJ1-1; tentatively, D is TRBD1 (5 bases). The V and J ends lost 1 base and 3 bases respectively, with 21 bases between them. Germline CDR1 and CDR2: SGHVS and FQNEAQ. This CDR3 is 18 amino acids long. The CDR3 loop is CASSLGISPWGSDTEAFF. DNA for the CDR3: TGTGCCAGCAGCTTAGGGATCTCCCCGTGGGGGTCAGACACTGAAGCTTTCTTT. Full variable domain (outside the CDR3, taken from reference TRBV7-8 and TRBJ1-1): GAGVSQSPRYKVAKRGQDVALRCDPISGHVSLFWYQQALGQGPEFLTYFQNEAQLDKSGLPSDRFFAERPEGSVSTLKIQRTQQEDSAVYLCASSLGISPWGSDTEAFFGQGTRLTVV.

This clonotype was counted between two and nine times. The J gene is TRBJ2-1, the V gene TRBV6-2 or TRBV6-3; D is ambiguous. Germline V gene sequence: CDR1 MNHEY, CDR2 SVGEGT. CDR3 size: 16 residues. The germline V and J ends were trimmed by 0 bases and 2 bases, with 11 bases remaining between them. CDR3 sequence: CASSYSGNLPYNEQFF. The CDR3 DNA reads TGTGCCAGCAGTTACTCGGGGAATTTGCCCTACAATGAGCAGTTCTTC.

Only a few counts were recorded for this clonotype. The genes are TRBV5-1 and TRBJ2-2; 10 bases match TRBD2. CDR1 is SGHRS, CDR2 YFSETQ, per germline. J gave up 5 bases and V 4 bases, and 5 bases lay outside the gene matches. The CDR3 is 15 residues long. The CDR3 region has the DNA TGCGCCAGCAGCCCGCAGACTAGCGGGACCGGGGAGCTGTTTTTT. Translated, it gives CASSPQTSGTGELFF. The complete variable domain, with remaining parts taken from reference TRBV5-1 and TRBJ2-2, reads KAGVTQTPRYLIKTRGQQVTLSCSPISGHRSVSWYQQTPGQGLQFLFEYFSETQRNKGNFPGRFSGRQFSNSRSEMNVSTLELGDSALYLCASSPQTSGTGELFFGEGSRLTVL.

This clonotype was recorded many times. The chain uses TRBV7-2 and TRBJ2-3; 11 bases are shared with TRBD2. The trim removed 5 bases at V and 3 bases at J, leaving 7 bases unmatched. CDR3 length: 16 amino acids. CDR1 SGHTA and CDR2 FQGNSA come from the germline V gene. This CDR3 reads CASSTRLAGITDTQYF. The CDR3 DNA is TGTGCCAGCAGCACCCGACTAGCGGGGATAACAGATACGCAGTATTTT.

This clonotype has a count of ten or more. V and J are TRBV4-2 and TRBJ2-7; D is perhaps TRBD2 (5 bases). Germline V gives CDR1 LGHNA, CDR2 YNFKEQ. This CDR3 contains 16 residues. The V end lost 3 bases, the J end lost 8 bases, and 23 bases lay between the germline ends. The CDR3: CASSHGSQSGGVKQYF. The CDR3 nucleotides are TGTGCCAGCAGCCATGGGAGCCAAAGTGGTGGCGTTAAGCAGTACTTC.